This TCR beta chain was recovered during a study of blood T cell repertoires in COVID-19. On the study more broadly: The origin of the acute and convalescent COVID-19 samples was the United States, Italy and Spain.

V shed 5 bases and J shed 3 bases, with 5 bases lying between them. CDR3 size: 11 residues. Germline V lookup: CDR1 SEHNR, CDR2 FQNEAQ (reference sequence). Libraries were prepared by immunoSEQ multiplex PCR; TCRdb keeps only in-frame clonotypes and omits some of them. Of 15,000 to 20,000 clones listed, 65% to 85% are singletons. The genes are TRBV7-9 and TRBJ2-7, with D unclear. The sequence derives from a human donor in a cohort sampled during active COVID-19. The sample consisted of peripheral blood. The CDR3 sequence is CASSRSYEQYF. The CDR3 coding sequence is TGTGCCAGCAGCAGGAGCTACGAGCAGTACTTC. The whole variable domain, filled in from reference TRBV7-9 and TRBJ2-7, reads DTGVSQNPRHKITKRGQNVTFRCDPISEHNRLYWYRQTLGQGPEFLTYFQNEAQLEKSRLLSDRFSAERPKGSFSTLEIQRTEQGDSAMYLCASSRSYEQYFGPGTRLTVT.